This TCR beta chain came from a study of read filtering for tumor transcriptome and immune sequencing. From about 0.4 ug of RNA, a library with molecular barcoded alpha/delta and beta/gamma adaptors was made. TCRdb reprocessed the reads via MiXCR and lists one record per CDR3 protein. The repertoire holds roughly 49,000 distinct CDR3 sequences, with roughly a fifth as singletons. Germline V lookup: CDR1 DFQATT, CDR2 SNEGSKA (reference sequence). The CDR3 is 14 amino acids. The V end was cut by 5 bases, the J end by 3 bases, with 15 bases between. The TCR sequence derives from a donor aged 40 or older with multiple myeloma. The chain couples TRBV20-1 to TRBJ2-3; D could derive from TRBD1 or TRBD2 (5 bases each). The source material was a population of CD138-negative cells sorted from bone marrow. The CDR3 nucleotides read TGCAGTGCTTTTCCCCGGGGACGAACAGATACGCAGTATTTT. Translating gives CSAFPRGRTDTQYF.